A single sample gave rise to the 5 T cell receptor beta chains below, sequenced in a study of identical twins. MiXCR, run by TCRdb on the 5' RACE reads, gives a single entry per CDR3 protein. The sample consists of 1.5 million to 2 million distinct CDR3 sequences, roughly 35% of them appearing once. The sequencing input was cord blood. The receptors originated from a newborn girl in good health.

This clonotype came up a few times. V usage is TRBV6-2 or TRBV6-3 and J usage is TRBJ1-1; TRBD1 is a possible D gene (6 bases). CDR1 MNHEY and CDR2 SVGEGT come from the germline V gene. This CDR3 contains 14 residues. V lost 7 bases to trimming and J lost 1 base, with 13 bases between them. CDR3 in amino acids: CASTRTAPNTEAFF. The CDR3 DNA follows: TGTGCCAGCACCCGGACAGCGCCGAACACTGAAGCTTTCTTT.

J is TRBJ1-3 and V is TRBV5-1, with no clear D. The V end was cut by 0 bases, the J end by 2 bases, with 6 bases between. The CDR3 contains 14 residues. From germline, CDR1 is SGHRS and CDR2 YFSETQ. The CDR3 loop is CASSLDDPGNTIYF. The CDR3 bases are TGCGCCAGCAGCTTGGATGACCCTGGAAACACCATATATTTT.

The chain uses TRBV7-9 and TRBJ1-2; no firm D call. The V end was cut by 2 bases, the J end by 3 bases, with 7 bases between. Germline V CDR1 and CDR2: SEHNR, FQNEAQ (reference sequence). This CDR3 has 13 amino acids. The CDR3 loop reads CASSLWVDYGYTF. The DNA of the CDR3 is TGTGCCAGCAGCTTATGGGTAGACTATGGCTACACCTTC.

J is TRBJ1-4 and V is TRBV7-2; 7 bases agree with TRBD1. This CDR3 has 14 residues. CDR1 is SGHTA and CDR2 is FQGNSA in the germline V gene. V shed 5 bases, J shed 7 bases, and the junction held 7 bases outside the gene matches. The CDR3 DNA follows: TGTGCCAGCAGCCTAGGGGGCGTTGCTGAAAAACTGTTTTTT. Residues: CASSLGGVAEKLFF.

This clonotype has only a few counts. The V call is TRBV28, the J call TRBJ2-5; D is ambiguous. The J call is uncertain, as TRBJ2-7 better fits the DNA end. Germline lookup yields CDR1 MDHEN and CDR2 SYDVKM. The CDR3 has 15 residues. The CDR3 DNA follows: TGTGCCAGCAGTATCCGTTCTCCCGCCGCTTACGAGCAGTACTTC. This gives the protein CASSIRSPAAYEQYF.